The clone carrying this TCR beta chain was seen at least ten times. What it binds is unknown. These data come from a study of T cells in Graves' hyperthyroidism and ophthalmopathy. TCR beta CDR3 regions were amplified from RNA transcripts. A first-round RT-PCR of the TCR CDR3 used the HTBI primer set. TCRdb called the multiplex PCR reads again in MiXCR, with one record for every CDR3 protein. Here the sample spans nearly 750,000 distinct CDR3 sequences, just over 35% being singletons. The patients, who ranged from 18 to 65 in age, presented with newly diagnosed hyperthyroidism lasting under 2 months. General study findings and limits: Most expanded thyroid clonotypes above 0.001 recurred in blood.

With V trimmed by 9 bases and J by 8 bases, 9 bases remained unmatched. Germline-derived CDR1 and CDR2 are SNHLY and FYNNEI. The CDR3 contains 12 residues. Sample: blood. V is TRBV2 and J is TRBJ1-2; 7 bases align to TRBD1. The receptor's source is a woman aged 40 to 50 with Graves' hyperthyroidism. The CDR3 here is CASRGQAKGYTF. Written as DNA, the CDR3 is TGTGCCAGTCGAGGACAGGCCAAGGGCTACACCTTC. Together with reference TRBV2 and TRBJ1-2, the CDR3 gives the full variable domain: EPEVTQTPSHQVTQMGQEVILRCVPISNHLYFYWYRQILGQKVEFLVSFYNNEISEKSEIFDDQFSVERPDGSNFTLKIRSTKLEDSAMYFCASRGQAKGYTFGSGTRLTVV.